A selection of T cell receptor beta chains follows, all from one sample in a study of T-cell memory formation after mild COVID-19. From the 5' RACE reads, TCRdb called clonotypes with MiXCR, one entry per CDR3 protein. The data hold 250,000 to 300,000 distinct CDR3 sequences, with 15% to 20% observed a single time. Sequencing used PBMCs or a T cell subset sorted from them (not recorded which). The receptors stem from a man between 18 and 35 years old who had mild COVID-19 (a few samples of this study predate the infection). Cell type and time point are not known. CDR3s include the opening cysteine and the closing phenylalanine or tryptophan. A D gene is named only where the DNA matches it firmly. Not every row has a clone size; where given, it reads once, few, many or a size class.

j_call	clone_size	v_call	d_call	cdr3_nt	cdr3_aa
TRBJ2-3	.	TRBV6-1	TRBD2	TGTGCCAGCAGTACTAGCGGGGGGGCAGATACGCAGTATTTT	CASSTSGGADTQYF
TRBJ2-3	.	TRBV2	.	TGTGCCGGAGTCGTCCGGGATACGCAGTATTTT	CAGVVRDTQYF
TRBJ2-7	many	TRBV6-5	.	TGTGCCAGCGGAAGGTACGACGAGCAGTACTTC	CASGRYDEQYF
TRBJ1-1	few	TRBV6-4	.	TGTGCCAGCAGTGACCCTGGAGCTTTCTTT	CASSDPGAFF
TRBJ2-5	few	TRBV5-4	.	TGTGCCAGCAGCTTGGTTTCAGGGTATGAGACCCAGTACTTC	CASSLVSGYETQYF
TRBJ1-4	few	TRBV7-9	.	TGTGCCAGCAGCTTTGGGGGGTCCGCAACTAATGAAAAACTGTTTTTT	CASSFGGSATNEKLFF
TRBJ1-5	many	TRBV6-2/TRBV6-3	.	TGTGCCAGCCCCAAGATGCCCCTGGACCTTTATAGCAATCAGCCCCAGCATTTT	CASPKMPLDLYSNQPQHF
TRBJ2-7	.	TRBV5-6	.	TGTGCCAGCAGCTTGGCTCTGAAGAGGTCCGAGCAGTACTTC	CASSLALKRSEQYF
TRBJ2-3	few	TRBV5-1	TRBD2	TGCGCCAGCCGACCGGGACTAGCGGGGCTCACAGATACGCAGTATTTT	CASRPGLAGLTDTQYF
TRBJ2-1	few	TRBV6-2/TRBV6-3	.	TGTGCCAGCAGTTACCGCGCGGGGTGGTATTGGGATGAGCAGTTCTTC	CASSYRAGWYWDEQFF
TRBJ1-6	.	TRBV2	TRBD1	TGTGCCAGCAAGACCGGACAGGGGAATTCACCCCTCCACTTT	CASKTGQGNSPLHF
TRBJ2-1	many	TRBV7-9	.	TGTGCCAGCAGCTTCGCGTCAGGGCGCTACAATGAGCAGTTCTTC	CASSFASGRYNEQFF
TRBJ1-4	.	TRBV12-3/TRBV12-4	.	TGTGCCAGCAGTCCCACTACAACTAATGAAAAACTGTTTTTT	CASSPTTTNEKLFF
TRBJ1-6	.	TRBV27	.	TGTGCCAGCAGTTTTTTAGGATGGGATTCACCCCTCCACTTT	CASSFLGWDSPLHF
TRBJ2-1	.	TRBV6-4	.	TGTGCCAGCTCCGGGTCAAAGGGAAATGAGCAGTTCTTC	CASSGSKGNEQFF